One sample yielded the 25 T cell receptor beta chains listed below, sequenced in a study of prognosis after radiotherapy for stage I lung cancer. Amplicons of TCR beta CDR3 were generated from genomic DNA by two-round multiplex PCR. TRBV and TRBJ genes each had their own specific primers in first-round PCR. TCRdb fed the multiplex PCR reads into MiXCR, producing one record per CDR3 protein. The table has about 20,000 distinct CDR3 sequences, roughly 44% seen once. The sample was PBMCs, taken before or after stereotactic body radiation therapy (not recorded which). The receptor set was obtained from a donor over 45 with non-small cell lung cancer.

This clonotype was counted only a few times. A much more abundant neighbour one base away suggests this may be a read error. This rearrangement joins TRBV5-1 to TRBJ1-1; D unclear. Trimming took off 3 bases at V and 3 bases at J, with 12 bases between the two ends. The CDR3 totals 14 residues. CDR1 and CDR2 from the germline V gene are SGHRS and YFSETQ. The CDR3 loop reads CASSYRSWDTEAFF. The CDR3 region has the DNA TGCGCCAGCAGCTATAGGTCCTGGGACACTGAAGCTTTCTTT.

This clonotype has at least ten counts. The chain joins TRBV18 to TRBJ2-7; D is undetermined. CDR1 is KGHSH and CDR2 is LQKENI in the germline V gene. The CDR3 runs to 14 residues. The V end was cut by 6 bases, the J end by 2 bases, with 14 bases between. CDR3 DNA: TGTGCCAGCTCTCCGGACCTCTCTACCTACGAGCAGTACTTC. It is translated as CASSPDLSTYEQYF.

In its sample, this clonotype was seen many times. The chain uses TRBV27 and TRBJ2-1, with TRBD2 identical over 13 bases. The CDR3 covers 15 residues. Trimming took 5 bases from V and 5 from J; bases not matched to a gene: 3. Germline CDR1 is MNHEY and CDR2 is SMNVEV (reference sequence). The CDR3 reads CASSHGTSGNNEQFF. CDR3 in DNA: TGTGCCAGCAGTCACGGGACTAGCGGGAACAATGAGCAGTTCTTC.

The V and J genes are TRBV28 and TRBJ2-7, with D unclear. The germline V and J ends were trimmed by 5 bases and 2 bases, with 10 bases remaining between them. Germline assignment: CDR1 MDHEN and CDR2 SYDVKM. The CDR3 consists of 13 residues. The CDR3 protein is CASSLGTPYEQYF. For the CDR3, the DNA is TGTGCCAGCAGTCTGGGTACTCCCTACGAGCAGTACTTC.

In the case of this clonotype: Relative to the germline gene, one junction end is altered; a read error may explain this. This chain joins TRBV12-5 and TRBJ2-2, with D maybe TRBD2 (5 bases). Per the germline V gene, CDR1 is LGHNT and CDR2 is FRNRAP. The CDR3 is 15 residues long. DNA for the CDR3: TGTGCTAGTGGCCCCGGTCGAGGGTGGAACGGGGAGCTATTTTTT. Encoded protein: CASGPGRGWNGELFF.

This clonotype was observed at least ten times. The V and J genes are TRBV18 and TRBJ2-3; tentative D call: TRBD2 (6 bases). Trimming took off 8 bases at V and 0 bases at J, with 12 bases between the two ends. The CDR3 contains 14 residues. CDR1 and CDR2 from the germline V gene are KGHSH and LQKENI. The CDR3 coding sequence is TGTGCCAGCCACGAGGGGACTAGCACAGATACGCAGTATTTT. Translation gives CASHEGTSTDTQYF.

The rearrangement joins TRBV28 to TRBJ1-2; D is unresolved. This CDR3 contains 13 residues. Germline values: CDR1 MDHEN, CDR2 SYDVKM. V was trimmed by 3 bases and J by 8 bases, leaving 13 bases between them. The CDR3 here is CASSFSRTIGYTF. DNA of the CDR3: TGTGCCAGCAGTTTTTCCAGAACCATCGGCTACACCTTC.

This clonotype has ten or more counts. This chain links TRBV25-1 with TRBJ2-7; 10 bases are shared with TRBD2. The CDR3 runs to 13 residues. The junction had 4 bases not matched to a gene; V was cut back by 7 bases and J by 4 bases. Germline CDR1 reads MGHDK; CDR2 reads SYGVNS. As DNA, the CDR3 is TGTGCCAGCAAGTCTAGCGGGAGTTACGAGCAGTACTTC. This sequence encodes CASKSSGSYEQYF.

The chain combines TRBV6-9 with TRBJ1-6; 7 positions match TRBD1. The germline gives CDR1 MNHGY, CDR2 SVAAGI. Trimming cost V 3 bases and J 7 bases; bases outside gene matches: 6. The CDR3 runs 15 residues. The CDR3 DNA reads as TGTGCCAGCAGTTACCCTACAGGGGTAAATTCACCCCTCCACTTT. Translation gives CASSYPTGVNSPLHF.

This clonotype was detected only a few times. V and J are TRBV30 and TRBJ1-1; D is ambiguous. The CDR3 loop spans 12 amino acids. Germline values: CDR1 GTSNPN, CDR2 SVGIG (reference sequence). The V end lost 4 bases, the J end lost 4 bases, and 10 bases lay between the germline ends. The CDR3: CAWNLGGTEAFF. The CDR3, as DNA: TGTGCCTGGAATTTGGGCGGCACTGAAGCTTTCTTT.

By sample share, this clonotype is medium-sized. The J gene is TRBJ1-1, the V gene TRBV5-1; 9 positions match TRBD1. Per the germline V gene, CDR1 is SGHRS and CDR2 is YFSETQ. The CDR3 covers 14 residues. The junction had 4 bases not matched to a gene; V was cut back by 3 bases and J by 4 bases. CDR3 nucleotides: TGCGCCAGCAGCTCAGGGACAGGGACCACTGAAGCTTTCTTT. Amino acid sequence: CASSSGTGTTEAFF. Drawing the rest from reference TRBV5-1 and TRBJ1-1, the complete variable domain is KAGVTQTPRYLIKTRGQQVTLSCSPISGHRSVSWYQQTPGQGLQFLFEYFSETQRNKGNFPGRFSGRQFSNSRSEMNVSTLELGDSALYLCASSSGTGTTEAFFGQGTRLTVV.

A note on this clonotype: It may be a read error: a sequence one base away is much more abundant. The rearrangement joins TRBV20-1 to TRBJ2-3; 9 bases agree with TRBD2. Germline CDR1 and CDR2: DFQATT and SNEGSKA (reference sequence). V lost 3 bases to trimming and J lost 0 bases; unmatched junction nucleotides: 4. The CDR3 consists of 15 residues. The CDR3 loop is CSASVSGRSTDTQYF. CDR3 in DNA: TGCAGTGCTAGTGTCAGCGGGAGGAGCACAGATACGCAGTATTTT.

This clonotype was counted at least ten times. In nucleotides, the CDR3 is TGTGCCAGCAGCGCCCGGACAGGGGTCTACGAGCAGTACTTC. This gives the protein CASSARTGVYEQYF. The chain recombines TRBV3-1 with TRBJ2-7; TRBD1 agrees at 9 bases. The CDR3 runs 14 residues. In germline, CDR1 is LGHDT, CDR2 YNNKEL (reference sequence). V lost 5 bases, J lost 3 bases, and 5 bases stayed unmatched.

This clonotype counts as medium-sized. This sequence joins TRBV2 and TRBJ1-2; the D is unclear. The germline V gene encodes CDR1 SNHLY and CDR2 FYNNEI. The V and J ends lost 6 bases and 6 bases respectively, with 14 bases between them. This CDR3 has 13 amino acids. For the CDR3, the DNA is TGTGCCAGCAGCGTCATCGGGGATGATGGCTACACCTTC. This codes for CASSVIGDDGYTF.

In this sample, this clonotype turned up many times. The chain combines TRBV18 with TRBJ2-1, with D unresolved. Germline CDR1 reads KGHSH; CDR2 reads LQKENI. Trimming cost V 3 bases and J 0 bases, with 12 bases left between them. CDR3 length equals 16 residues. The CDR3 DNA reads TGTGCCAGCTCACCTCCTGTGGGAAGCTCCTACAATGAGCAGTTCTTC. This sequence encodes CASSPPVGSSYNEQFF.

This clonotype was observed at least ten times. DNA for the CDR3: TGTGCCAGCAGTTTTCTAGCGGGAGTATATGAGCAGTTCTTC. It codes for CASSFLAGVYEQFF. The chain has TRBV12-3 or TRBV12-4 and TRBJ2-1, with 10 bases fitting TRBD2. V lost 3 bases and J lost 8; bases outside the gene matches: 4. CDR3 length: 14 amino acids.

This clonotype was found many times. The genes are TRBV2 and TRBJ1-2, with D hard to call. The length of the CDR3 is 14 residues. CDR1 is SNHLY, CDR2 FYNNEI, per germline. The ends were cut back, 6 bases at V and 8 bases at J, with 19 bases in the middle. This CDR3 is CASRETTGMRGYTF. The CDR3 DNA follows: TGTGCCAGCAGAGAAACTACGGGGATGAGGGGCTACACCTTC.

This clonotype was seen many times. The chain joins TRBV7-2 to TRBJ2-7; TRBD2 matches at 10 bases. Trimming removed 5 bases from V and 0 bases from J; junction bases left unmatched: 10. CDR1 is SGHTA and CDR2 is FQGNSA in the germline V gene. This CDR3 contains 17 residues. DNA of the CDR3: TGTGCCAGCAGCAAAAAAACTAGCGGGGTAAGCTCCTACGAGCAGTACTTC. Its protein product is CASSKKTSGVSSYEQYF.

On this clonotype: Sequence at one end of the junction differs from germline and may be a read error. The CDR3 bases are TGTGCCAGCATCCGGACTGGTACGCGGTATTTT. This codes for CASIRTGTRYF. The V call is TRBV12-3 or TRBV12-4, the J call TRBJ2-3, with D perhaps TRBD2 (5 bases). The CDR3 sequence is 11 residues long.

This clonotype has ten or more counts. V gene TRBV7-9 combines with J gene TRBJ2-3, with a possible D match to TRBD1 (6 bases). CDR1 and CDR2 (germline): SEHNR, FQNEAQ (reference sequence). This CDR3 is 14 amino acids long. Trimming shortened V by 1 base and J by 2 bases, and 7 bases separated the two germline ends. The DNA for the CDR3 is TGTGCCAGCAGCTTAGGGACAGCCACAGATACGCAGTATTTT. It specifies CASSLGTATDTQYF.

A remark on this clonotype: A far bigger clonotype differs at one base, so this is likely a read error. This chain uses TRBV6-1 with TRBJ2-1; 8 positions agree with TRBD2. V shed 6 bases and J 4 bases; nucleotides not matched to a gene: 8. The CDR3 covers 15 residues. Germline values: CDR1 MNHNS, CDR2 SASEGT. The CDR3: CASSTLAECYNEQFF. As DNA, the CDR3 is TGTGCCAGCAGCACACTAGCGGAGTGTTACAATGAGCAGTTCTTC.

This clonotype was counted ten times or more. This rearrangement joins TRBV11-3 to TRBJ2-3; D may be TRBD2 (6 bases). The CDR3 is 14 amino acids. Germline V gene data show CDR1 as SGHNT and CDR2 as YENEEA. The V gene lost 3 bases and the J gene lost 2 bases, with 9 bases spanning the gap. CDR3 region: CASSFPGVTDTQYF. CDR3 nucleotide sequence: TGTGCCAGCAGCTTCCCGGGAGTCACAGATACGCAGTATTTT. Together with reference TRBV11-3 and TRBJ2-3, the CDR3 gives the full variable domain: EAGVVQSPRYKIIEKKQPVAFWCNPISGHNTLYWYLQNLGQGPELLIRYENEEAVDDSQLPKDRFSAERLKGVDSTLKIQPAELGDSAVYLCASSFPGVTDTQYFGPGTRLTVL.

This clonotype was seen repeatedly, ten times or more. The chain is built from TRBV20-1 and TRBJ1-5; the match to TRBD1 covers 8 bases. Per germline, CDR1 DFQATT and CDR2 SNEGSKA (reference sequence). The CDR3 totals 14 residues. J gave up 3 bases and V 6 bases, and 7 bases lay outside the gene matches. CDR3 nucleotide sequence: TGCAGTGCACCCCAGGGGGCCTACAATCAGCCCCAGCATTTT. This sequence encodes CSAPQGAYNQPQHF.

This clonotype has ten or more counts. V and J are TRBV7-2 and TRBJ2-3; 7 nucleotides agree with TRBD2. CDR1 SGHTA and CDR2 FQGNSA come from the germline V gene. The CDR3 runs 19 residues. J gave up 0 bases and V 4 bases, and 16 bases lay outside the gene matches. CDR3 sequence reads: CASSSDKRDGRHSTDTQYF. The CDR3 DNA sequence: TGTGCCAGCAGCTCGGACAAGAGGGACGGGAGGCATAGCACAGATACGCAGTATTTT. Combining the CDR3 with reference TRBV7-2 and TRBJ2-3 gives the whole variable domain GAGVSQSPSNKVTEKGKDVELRCDPISGHTALYWYRQSLGQGLEFLIYFQGNSAPDKSGLPSDRFSAERTGGSVSTLTIQRTQQEDSAVYLCASSSDKRDGRHSTDTQYFGPGTRLTVL.

The V and J genes are TRBV5-1 and TRBJ2-3, with 9 bases lining up with TRBD1. From germline, CDR1 is SGHRS and CDR2 YFSETQ. This CDR3 comprises 16 residues. V dropped 0 bases and J dropped 1; count of bases not matched to a gene: 3. The CDR3: CASSLEWTGGTDTQYF. The CDR3 DNA reads TGCGCCAGCAGCTTGGAATGGACAGGGGGCACAGATACGCAGTATTTT.